Reported below is one TCR beta chain. The antigen remains unidentified. Time point denoted: before natalizumab initiation. Sequenced by immunoSEQ multiplex PCR; TCRdb stores in-frame clones only, minus some. This table holds some 30,000 clones, around 92% found once. V shed 2 bases and J shed 1 base, with 11 bases lying between them. The length of the CDR3 is 15 residues. Germline V gene sequence: CDR1 SGHDT, CDR2 YYEEEE. The data derive from a study of multiple sclerosis patients with progressive multifocal leukoencephalopathy. Points from the study as a whole: At PML onset, no shared TRBV or TRBJ gene usage was seen.

The TCR sequence derives from a young man with multiple sclerosis. The sample consisted of PBMCs. The chain uses TRBV5-6 and TRBJ2-3; TRBD2 might be the D (7 bases). CDR3 coding DNA: TGTGCCAGCAGCTTCGGGGGGCCGCGCACAGATACGCAGTATTTT. Encoded protein: CASSFGGPRTDTQYF.